This record covers a single T cell receptor (beta chain). Its antigen is undetermined. This specimen belongs to a study of T-cell reconstitution after alpha-beta-depleted transplantation in children. Study-level findings and limits: Fresh T-cell production supplied most of the T-cell counts and diversity seen one year after transplant. Reports say that about two months after transplant, the alpha-beta T cells came out of several hundred graft clones that had expanded.

The CDR3 is made up of 16 amino acids. Trimming stripped 7 bases from V and 1 base from J, with 19 bases between. CDR1 ENHRY and CDR2 SYGVKD come from the germline V gene. Construction of the TCRbeta library involved unique molecular identifiers. TCRdb re-derived calls from the PCR reads in MiXCR, one entry per CDR3 protein. Here the sample spans 100,000 to 130,000 distinct CDR3 sequences, 5.5% to 6.5% being singletons. The genes are TRBV10-3 and TRBJ1-1; D may be TRBD1 (6 bases). This sequence was found in a male patient between 2 and 15 years old who had a stem cell transplant for acute lymphoblastic leukemia, so the T cells may come from the graft donor. The specimen was PBMCs, mostly from graft donor cells, collected 360 days after TCRalphabeta/CD19-depleted stem cell transplant. The CDR3 coding sequence is TGTGCCATCATTCTCCGTAACAGGGCGGGGAACACTGAAGCTTTCTTT. It specifies CAIILRNRAGNTEAFF.